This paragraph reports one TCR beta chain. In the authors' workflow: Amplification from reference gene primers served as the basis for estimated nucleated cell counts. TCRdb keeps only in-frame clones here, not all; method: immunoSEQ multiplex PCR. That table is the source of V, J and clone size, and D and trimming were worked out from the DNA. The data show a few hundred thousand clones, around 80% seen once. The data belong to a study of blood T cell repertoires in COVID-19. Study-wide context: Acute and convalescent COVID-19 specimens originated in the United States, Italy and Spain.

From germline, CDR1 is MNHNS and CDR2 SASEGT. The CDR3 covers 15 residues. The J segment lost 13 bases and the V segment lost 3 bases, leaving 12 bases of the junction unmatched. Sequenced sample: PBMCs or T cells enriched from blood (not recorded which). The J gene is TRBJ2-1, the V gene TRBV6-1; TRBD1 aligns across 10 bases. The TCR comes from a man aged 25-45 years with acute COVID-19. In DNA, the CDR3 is TGTGCCAGCAGTGAGCGGGACAGGGGCCCCAAGGAACAGTTCTTC. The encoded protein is CASSERDRGPKEQFF.